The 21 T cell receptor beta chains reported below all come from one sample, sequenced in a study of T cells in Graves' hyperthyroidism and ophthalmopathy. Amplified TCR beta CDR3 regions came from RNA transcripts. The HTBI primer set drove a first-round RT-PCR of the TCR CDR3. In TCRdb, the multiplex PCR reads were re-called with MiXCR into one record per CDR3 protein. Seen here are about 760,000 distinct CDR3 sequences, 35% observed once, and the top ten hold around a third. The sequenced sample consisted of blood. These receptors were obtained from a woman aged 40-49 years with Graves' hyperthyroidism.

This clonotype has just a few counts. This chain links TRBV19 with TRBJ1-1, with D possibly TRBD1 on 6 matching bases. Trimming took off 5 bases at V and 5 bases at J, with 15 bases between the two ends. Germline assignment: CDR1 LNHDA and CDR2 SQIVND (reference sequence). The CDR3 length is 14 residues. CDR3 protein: CASSVLGQWTEAFF. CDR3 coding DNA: TGTGCCAGTAGTGTTCTAGGACAGTGGACTGAAGCTTTCTTT.

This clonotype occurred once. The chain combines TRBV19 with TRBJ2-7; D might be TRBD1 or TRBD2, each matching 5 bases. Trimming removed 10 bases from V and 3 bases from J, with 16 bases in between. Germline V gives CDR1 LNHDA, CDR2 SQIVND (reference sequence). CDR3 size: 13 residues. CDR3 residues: CATDEGSGYEQYF. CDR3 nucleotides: TGTGCCACTGATGAGGGGAGCGGCTACGAGCAGTACTTC.

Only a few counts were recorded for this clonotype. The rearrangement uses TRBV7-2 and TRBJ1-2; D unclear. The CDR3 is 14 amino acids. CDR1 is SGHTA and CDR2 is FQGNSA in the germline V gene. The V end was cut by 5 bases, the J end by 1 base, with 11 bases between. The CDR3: CASSLMDLNYGYTF. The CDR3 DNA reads TGTGCCAGCAGCCTGATGGACCTTAACTATGGCTACACCTTC.

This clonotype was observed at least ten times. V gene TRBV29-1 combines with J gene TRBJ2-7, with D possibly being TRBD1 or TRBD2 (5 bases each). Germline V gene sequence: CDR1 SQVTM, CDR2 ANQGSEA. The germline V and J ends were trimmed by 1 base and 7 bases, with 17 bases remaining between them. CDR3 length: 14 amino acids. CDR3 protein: CSVEGADRWGEQYF. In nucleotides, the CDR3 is TGCAGCGTTGAAGGGGCAGATCGTTGGGGGGAGCAGTACTTC.

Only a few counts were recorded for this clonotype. DNA for the CDR3: TGTGCCAGCAGACAGGGGGATGTGACTGAAGCTTTCTTT. It yields the protein CASRQGDVTEAFF. The genes are TRBV11-2 and TRBJ1-1; 8 nucleotides match TRBD1. CDR1 is SGHAT and CDR2 is FQNNGV in the germline V gene. This CDR3 has 13 residues. The V segment lost 6 bases and the J segment 5 bases; nucleotides outside the gene matches: 5.

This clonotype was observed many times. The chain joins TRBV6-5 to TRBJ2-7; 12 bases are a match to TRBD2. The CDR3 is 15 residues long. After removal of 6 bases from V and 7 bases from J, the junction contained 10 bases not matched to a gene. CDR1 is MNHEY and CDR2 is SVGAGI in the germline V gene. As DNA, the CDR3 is TGTGCCAGCAGCCCAACTAGCGGGGGGTGGAATGAGCAGTACTTC. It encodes CASSPTSGGWNEQYF.

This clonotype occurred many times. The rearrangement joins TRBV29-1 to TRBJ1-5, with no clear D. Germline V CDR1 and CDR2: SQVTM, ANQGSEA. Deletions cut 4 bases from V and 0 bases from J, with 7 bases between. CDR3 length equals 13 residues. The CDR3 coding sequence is TGCAGCGTTGCGGGAAATAGCAATCAGCCCCAGCATTTT. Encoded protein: CSVAGNSNQPQHF.

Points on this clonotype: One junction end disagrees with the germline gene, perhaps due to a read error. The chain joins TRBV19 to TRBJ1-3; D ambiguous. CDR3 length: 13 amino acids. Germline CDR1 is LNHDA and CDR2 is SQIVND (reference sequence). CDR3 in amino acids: CVSSMSSGNTIYF. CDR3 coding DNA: TGTGTCAGTAGTATGAGCTCTGGAAACACCATATATTTT.

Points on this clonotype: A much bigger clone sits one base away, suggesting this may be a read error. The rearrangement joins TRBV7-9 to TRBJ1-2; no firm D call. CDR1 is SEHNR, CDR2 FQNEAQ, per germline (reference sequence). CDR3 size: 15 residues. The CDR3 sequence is CACSRTSEGIYGYTF. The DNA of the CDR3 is TGTGCCTGCAGCCGAACTTCCGAAGGGATCTATGGCTACACCTTC.

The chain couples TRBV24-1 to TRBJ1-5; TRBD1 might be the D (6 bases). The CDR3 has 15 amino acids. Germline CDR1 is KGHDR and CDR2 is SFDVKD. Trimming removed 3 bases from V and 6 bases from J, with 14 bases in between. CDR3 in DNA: TGTGCCACCAGTGATGCCGGGGGCCTGGGTCAGCCCCAGCATTTT. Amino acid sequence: CATSDAGGLGQPQHF.

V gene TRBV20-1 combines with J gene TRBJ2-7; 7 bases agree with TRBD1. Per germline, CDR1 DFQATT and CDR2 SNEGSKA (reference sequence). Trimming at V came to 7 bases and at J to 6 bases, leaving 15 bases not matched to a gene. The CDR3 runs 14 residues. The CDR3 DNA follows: TGCAGTGGGTTACCGACAGGGCCGGGAAGCGAGCAGTACTTC. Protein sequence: CSGLPTGPGSEQYF.

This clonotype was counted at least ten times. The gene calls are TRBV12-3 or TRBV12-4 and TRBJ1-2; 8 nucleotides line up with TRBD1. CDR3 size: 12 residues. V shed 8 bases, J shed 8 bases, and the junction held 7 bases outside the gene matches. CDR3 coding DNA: TGTGCCAGCTTCCAGGGGGCAGGGGGCTACACCTTC. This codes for CASFQGAGGYTF.

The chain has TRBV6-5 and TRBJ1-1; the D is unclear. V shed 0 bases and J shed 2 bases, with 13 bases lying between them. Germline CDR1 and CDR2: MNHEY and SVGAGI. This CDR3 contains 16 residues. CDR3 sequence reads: CASSYSPLRGNTEAFF. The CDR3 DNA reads TGTGCCAGCAGTTACTCGCCCCTCCGGGGTAACACTGAAGCTTTCTTT.

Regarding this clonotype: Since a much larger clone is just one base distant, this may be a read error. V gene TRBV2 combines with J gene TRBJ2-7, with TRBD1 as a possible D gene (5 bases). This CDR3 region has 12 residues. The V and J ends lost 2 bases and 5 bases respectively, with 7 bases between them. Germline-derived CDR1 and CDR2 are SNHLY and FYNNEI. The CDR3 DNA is TGTGCCAGCAGTGAAATGGGGCACGAGCAGTACTTC. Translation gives CASSEMGHEQYF.

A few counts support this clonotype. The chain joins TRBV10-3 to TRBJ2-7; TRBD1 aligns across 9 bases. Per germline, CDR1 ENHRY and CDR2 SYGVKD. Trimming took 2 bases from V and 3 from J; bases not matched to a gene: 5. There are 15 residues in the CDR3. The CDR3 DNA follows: TGTGCCATCAGTGAGAAAGTGGACAGGGGCTACGAGCAGTACTTC. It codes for CAISEKVDRGYEQYF.

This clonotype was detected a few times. The CDR3 region is CASSLVPGKETQYF. In DNA form, the CDR3 reads TGCGCCAGCAGCTTGGTTCCAGGGAAAGAGACCCAGTACTTC. This chain joins TRBV5-1 and TRBJ2-5, with D possibly being TRBD1 (5 bases). From germline, CDR1 is SGHRS and CDR2 YFSETQ. V lost 0 bases to trimming and J lost 3 bases, with 9 bases between them. The CDR3 is made up of 14 amino acids.

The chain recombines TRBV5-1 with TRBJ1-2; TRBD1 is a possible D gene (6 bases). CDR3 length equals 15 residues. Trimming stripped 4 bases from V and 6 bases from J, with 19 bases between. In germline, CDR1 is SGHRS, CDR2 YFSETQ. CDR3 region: CASSPRVGGGDGYTF. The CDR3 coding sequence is TGCGCCAGCAGCCCTCGGGTGGGGGGCGGCGATGGCTACACCTTC.

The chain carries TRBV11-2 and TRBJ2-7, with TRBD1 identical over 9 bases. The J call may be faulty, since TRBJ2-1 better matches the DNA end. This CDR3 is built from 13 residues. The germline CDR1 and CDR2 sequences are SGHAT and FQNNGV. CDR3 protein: CASSLGQGEEQFF. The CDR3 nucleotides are TGTGCCAGCAGCTTAGGACAGGGGGAAGAGCAGTTCTTC.

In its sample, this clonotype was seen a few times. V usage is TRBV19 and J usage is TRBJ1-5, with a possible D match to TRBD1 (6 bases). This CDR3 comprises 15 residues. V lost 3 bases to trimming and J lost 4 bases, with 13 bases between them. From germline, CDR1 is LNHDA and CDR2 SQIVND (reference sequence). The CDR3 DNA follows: TGTGCCAGTAGTATTTGGGGGGACACTAATCAGCCCCAGCATTTT. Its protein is CASSIWGDTNQPQHF.

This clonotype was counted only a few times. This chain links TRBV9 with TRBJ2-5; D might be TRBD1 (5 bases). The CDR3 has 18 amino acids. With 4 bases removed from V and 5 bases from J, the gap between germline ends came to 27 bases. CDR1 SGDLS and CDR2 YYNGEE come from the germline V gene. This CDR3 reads CASSPPLGRREVGETQYF. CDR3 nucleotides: TGTGCCAGCAGCCCCCCCCTAGGTCGCAGGGAAGTTGGTGAGACCCAGTACTTC.

CDR3 nucleotide sequence: TGTGCCAGCAGCTTAGAACAGATGGATGAGCAGTTCTTC. As protein: CASSLEQMDEQFF. V gene TRBV7-2 combines with J gene TRBJ2-1; D unresolved. The germline CDR1 and CDR2 sequences are SGHTA and FQGNSA. The germline V and J ends were trimmed by 1 base and 8 bases, with 9 bases remaining between them. The CDR3 is 13 residues long.